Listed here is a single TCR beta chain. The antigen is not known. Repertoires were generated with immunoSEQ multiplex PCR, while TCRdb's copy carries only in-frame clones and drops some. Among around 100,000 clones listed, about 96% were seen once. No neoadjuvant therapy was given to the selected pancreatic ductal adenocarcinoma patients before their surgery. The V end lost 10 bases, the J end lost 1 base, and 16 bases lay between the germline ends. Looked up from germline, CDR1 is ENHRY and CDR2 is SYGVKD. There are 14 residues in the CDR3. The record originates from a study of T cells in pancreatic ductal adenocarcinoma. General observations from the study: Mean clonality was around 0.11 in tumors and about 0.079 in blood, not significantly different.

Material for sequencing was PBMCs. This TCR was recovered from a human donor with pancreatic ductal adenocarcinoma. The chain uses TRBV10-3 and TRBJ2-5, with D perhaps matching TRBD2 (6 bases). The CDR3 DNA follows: TGTGCCACGACCAGCGGGCCCTCCCAAGAGACCCAGTACTTC. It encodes CATTSGPSQETQYF.